The rows below give T cell receptor beta chains drawn from one sample of a study of early T cells in non-severe SARS-CoV-2 infection. TCRdb analysed the 5' RACE reads with MiXCR anew, one entry per CDR3 protein. The sample lists 70,000 to 85,000 distinct CDR3 sequences; roughly an eighth were seen once. This specimen consisted of whole blood, obtained at baseline. All receptors derive from an adult who was a healthcare worker with PCR-confirmed SARS-CoV-2 infection or an uninfected control (not recorded which). The donor label of this sample is uncertain. Each CDR3 is given with its conserved first and last residue. The D gene is left open where the match is weak. Expanded clones get a size class; other rows say once, few or many, or leave the size out.

clone size: many
J gene: TRBJ1-1
CDR3 length: 13
V gene: TRBV20-1
D gene: TRBD1
CDR3 DNA: TGCAGTGCTACCCCGGGACAGCACGGTGAAGCTTTCTTT
CDR3 protein: CSATPGQHGEAFF

clone size: few
J gene: TRBJ2-7
CDR3 length: 12
V gene: TRBV20-1
D gene: TRBD2
CDR3 DNA: TGCAGTGGACTAGCGCCCAACTACGAGCAGTACTTC
CDR3 protein: CSGLAPNYEQYF

clone size: .
J gene: TRBJ2-3
CDR3 length: 13
V gene: TRBV5-4
D gene: .
CDR3 DNA: TGTGCCAGCATCCCCGGCGTGAAAGATACGCAGTATTTT
CDR3 protein: CASIPGVKDTQYF

clone size: many
J gene: TRBJ1-5
CDR3 length: 16
V gene: TRBV5-5
D gene: .
CDR3 DNA: TGTGCCAGCAGCTTGATCTACGGCTATAGCAATCAGCCCCAGCATTTT
CDR3 protein: CASSLIYGYSNQPQHF

clone size: .
J gene: TRBJ1-2
CDR3 length: 13
V gene: TRBV5-4
D gene: TRBD1
CDR3 DNA: TGTGCCAGCAGCTTTCGACAGGGGGATGGCTACACCTTC
CDR3 protein: CASSFRQGDGYTF

clone size: many
J gene: TRBJ1-1
CDR3 length: 15
V gene: TRBV7-2
D gene: .
CDR3 DNA: TGTGCCAGCAGCCTGTTGACTCCCTTGGACACTGAAGCTTTCTTT
CDR3 protein: CASSLLTPLDTEAFF

clone size: few
J gene: TRBJ2-3
CDR3 length: 16
V gene: TRBV9
D gene: .
CDR3 DNA: TGTGCCAGCAGAGATGGACCCCAAAGGGAGGTAGATACGCAGTATTTT
CDR3 protein: CASRDGPQREVDTQYF

clone size: .
J gene: TRBJ1-2
CDR3 length: 14
V gene: TRBV12-3/TRBV12-4
D gene: TRBD1
CDR3 DNA: TGTGCCACCCATCAGGGGGCGCGGGGGTATGGCTACACCTTC
CDR3 protein: CATHQGARGYGYTF

clone size: few
J gene: TRBJ2-3
CDR3 length: 13
V gene: TRBV7-2
D gene: .
CDR3 DNA: TGTGCCAGCTGTTTATGGGGCACAGATACGCAGTATTTT
CDR3 protein: CASCLWGTDTQYF

clone size: few
J gene: TRBJ1-2
CDR3 length: 15
V gene: TRBV24-1
D gene: .
CDR3 DNA: TGTGCCACCAGTGATCAACAGGGAATTCTCGATGGCTACACCTTC
CDR3 protein: CATSDQQGILDGYTF

clone size: .
J gene: TRBJ1-2
CDR3 length: 13
V gene: TRBV6-6
D gene: .
CDR3 DNA: TGTGCCAGCAGGGAGGGGTCCCGCTATGGCTACACCTTC
CDR3 protein: CASREGSRYGYTF

clone size: .
J gene: TRBJ2-7
CDR3 length: 14
V gene: TRBV5-6
D gene: TRBD1
CDR3 DNA: TGTGCCAGCGTCAGGGACAGCGTTTCCTACGAGCAGTACTTC
CDR3 protein: CASVRDSVSYEQYF

clone size: .
J gene: TRBJ2-3
CDR3 length: 15
V gene: TRBV19
D gene: .
CDR3 DNA: TGTGCCAGTAGTATGGCCGGATCTAGCACAGATACGCAGTATTTT
CDR3 protein: CASSMAGSSTDTQYF

clone size: .
J gene: TRBJ2-5
CDR3 length: 13
V gene: TRBV24-1
D gene: .
CDR3 DNA: TGTGCCACCAGTGATCCTCCAAGGGAGACCCAGTACTTC
CDR3 protein: CATSDPPRETQYF

clone size: few
J gene: TRBJ2-7
CDR3 length: 14
V gene: TRBV30
D gene: TRBD2
CDR3 DNA: TGTGCCTGGTGCCCAGCGGGGGCCTCCTACGAGCAGTACTTC
CDR3 protein: CAWCPAGASYEQYF

clone size: .
J gene: TRBJ1-1
CDR3 length: 11
V gene: TRBV25-1
D gene: .
CDR3 DNA: TGTGCCAGCATGCGGGGGGTAAAAGCTTTCTTT
CDR3 protein: CASMRGVKAFF

clone size: many
J gene: TRBJ1-1
CDR3 length: 12
V gene: TRBV3-1
D gene: .
CDR3 DNA: TGTGCCAGCAGCCTAAGAAACACTGAAGCTTTCTTT
CDR3 protein: CASSLRNTEAFF

clone size: few
J gene: TRBJ1-1
CDR3 length: 16
V gene: TRBV5-1
D gene: TRBD1
CDR3 DNA: TGCGCCAGCAGCTCAGGACAGGAGACCCCGAACACTGAAGCTTTCTTT
CDR3 protein: CASSSGQETPNTEAFF

clone size: .
J gene: TRBJ2-7
CDR3 length: 17
V gene: TRBV7-9
D gene: TRBD2
CDR3 DNA: TGTGCCAGCAGCCCCCCTGGGGGTAGCGGGGGATCGACCGAGCAGTACTTC
CDR3 protein: CASSPPGGSGGSTEQYF

clone size: few
J gene: TRBJ2-5
CDR3 length: 15
V gene: TRBV7-9
D gene: TRBD1
CDR3 DNA: TGTGCCAGCAGCCTCGCTCGGACAGGTCTGGAGACCCAGTACTTC
CDR3 protein: CASSLARTGLETQYF

clone size: .
J gene: TRBJ1-3
CDR3 length: 15
V gene: TRBV20-1
D gene: .
CDR3 DNA: TGCAGTGCTAGGTCAGGAACCAACTCTGGAAACACCATATATTTT
CDR3 protein: CSARSGTNSGNTIYF

clone size: few
J gene: TRBJ2-3
CDR3 length: 13
V gene: TRBV10-1
D gene: .
CDR3 DNA: TGCGCCAGCAGCGGGGCGAGCACAGATACGCAGTATTTT
CDR3 protein: CASSGASTDTQYF

clone size: .
J gene: TRBJ1-4
CDR3 length: 15
V gene: TRBV10-3
D gene: .
CDR3 DNA: TGTGCCATCAGCAATTCCAGGGCGCAGAATGAAAAACTGTTTTTT
CDR3 protein: CAISNSRAQNEKLFF

clone size: few
J gene: TRBJ2-5
CDR3 length: 14
V gene: TRBV11-3
D gene: TRBD2
CDR3 DNA: TGTGCCAGCAGCCGACTAGCCGGGGGAGAGACCCAGTACTTC
CDR3 protein: CASSRLAGGETQYF

clone size: few
J gene: TRBJ1-6
CDR3 length: 14
V gene: TRBV5-1
D gene: .
CDR3 DNA: TGCGCCAGCAGCTTGGGACAGTGGAATTCACCCCTCCACTTT
CDR3 protein: CASSLGQWNSPLHF

clone size: .
J gene: TRBJ2-3
CDR3 length: 16
V gene: TRBV7-2
D gene: .
CDR3 DNA: TGTGCCAGCAGCATCCTCGGGGGTAACCCCACAGATACGCGGTATTTT
CDR3 protein: CASSILGGNPTDTRYF

clone size: many
J gene: TRBJ2-2
CDR3 length: 16
V gene: TRBV7-2
D gene: TRBD2
CDR3 DNA: TGTGCCAGCAGTCAAGCGGGGGGAACCTACACCGGGGAGCTGTTTTTT
CDR3 protein: CASSQAGGTYTGELFF

clone size: many
J gene: TRBJ2-3
CDR3 length: 15
V gene: TRBV12-3/TRBV12-4
D gene: .
CDR3 DNA: TGTGCCAGCAGTTACCCCCCTGGGGGGAAGGATACGCAGTATTTT
CDR3 protein: CASSYPPGGKDTQYF

clone size: few
J gene: TRBJ1-1
CDR3 length: 13
V gene: TRBV2
D gene: TRBD1
CDR3 DNA: TGTGCCAGCAGTATTACAGGGGGCACTGAAGCTTTCTTT
CDR3 protein: CASSITGGTEAFF

clone size: many
J gene: TRBJ2-5
CDR3 length: 15
V gene: TRBV12-3/TRBV12-4
D gene: TRBD1
CDR3 DNA: TGTGCCAGCAGCTCTACAGGGGCCCTTGGGGAGACCCAGTACTTC
CDR3 protein: CASSSTGALGETQYF

clone size: few
J gene: TRBJ1-2
CDR3 length: 17
V gene: TRBV20-1
D gene: .
CDR3 DNA: TGCAGTGCTAGAGATTTTTTAGGGCAGGGGCCTAACTATGGCTACACCTTC
CDR3 protein: CSARDFLGQGPNYGYTF

clone size: few
J gene: TRBJ2-7
CDR3 length: 12
V gene: TRBV6-4
D gene: .
CDR3 DNA: TGTGCCAGCCGGGGTAACGGAGCCGAGCAGTACTTC
CDR3 protein: CASRGNGAEQYF

clone size: once
J gene: TRBJ1-2
CDR3 length: 15
V gene: TRBV4-3
D gene: .
CDR3 DNA: TGCGCCAGCAGCCAAGCGGGCCGGGCTAACTATGGCTACACCTTC
CDR3 protein: CASSQAGRANYGYTF